A selection of T cell receptor beta chains follows, all from one sample in a study of shared clonotypes between healthy human individuals. The method was immunoSEQ multiplex PCR; TCRdb's version includes in-frame clones alone and lacks a portion of them. Of about 2 million clones in the sample, 90% to 95% were seen once. What was sequenced was naive CD4+ T cells sorted from blood. All receptors come from a man aged 18 to 30 in good health. Both conserved end residues are part of each CDR3. Each record gives: V gene, J gene, D gene, CDR3 length, clone size, CDR3 DNA, CDR3 protein. The D gene is left open where the match is weak. Clone size, where shown, is once, few, many, or a class for clones that have expanded.

>TRBV6-1|TRBJ2-7|TRBD1|13|-
TGTGCCAGCAGTGGGGACAGGGCCTACGAGCAGTACTTC
CASSGDRAYEQYF
>TRBV5-1|TRBJ2-5|-|17|-
TGCGCCAGCAGCTTGATGGGGCAGGGTGCAGTCCGAGAGACCCAGTACTTC
CASSLMGQGAVRETQYF
>TRBV6-1|TRBJ1-1|TRBD1|17|-
TGTGCCAGCAGTGCTAGGGTATTGACAGGGGAGTTCACTGAAGCTTTCTTT
CASSARVLTGEFTEAFF
>TRBV6-1|TRBJ1-2|-|12|-
TGTGCCAGCAGAGGGGGGGTCTATGGCTACACCTTC
CASRGGVYGYTF
>TRBV5-1|TRBJ1-1|TRBD1|16|-
TGCGCCAGCAGCCCACGGACAGGCGCACTGAACTCTGAAGCTTTCTTT
CASSPRTGALNSEAFF
>TRBV6-5|TRBJ2-5|TRBD2|14|-
TGTGCCAGCAGTTACTCGAGCGGGAGGGAGACCCAGTACTTC
CASSYSSGRETQYF
>TRBV6-1|TRBJ1-2|-|11|-
TGTGCCAGCAGTCCAGACCGGGGCTACACCTTC
CASSPDRGYTF
>TRBV6-5|TRBJ2-2|-|16|-
TGTGCCAGCAGTTACTCGACCGGAGGCTTTGGCGGGGAGCTGTTTTTT
CASSYSTGGFGGELFF
>TRBV27|TRBJ2-5|-|14|-
TGTGCCAGCAGTTTTTCGGGCAGACAAGAGACCCAGTACTTC
CASSFSGRQETQYF
>TRBV5-1|TRBJ2-7|TRBD1|15|-
TGCGCCAGCAGCCAAGGGACAGGGGGCGCAAACGAGCAGTACTTC
CASSQGTGGANEQYF
>TRBV5-1|TRBJ1-1|TRBD1|16|-
TGCGCCAGCAGCTTGGATGGGGACAGGGTGAACACTGAAGCTTTCTTT
CASSLDGDRVNTEAFF
>TRBV7-7|TRBJ2-2|-|15|-
TGTGCTAGCAGCTTAGTCCAGGGCGGGACCGGGGAGCTGTTTTTT
CASSLVQGGTGELFF
>TRBV5-5|TRBJ1-6|TRBD1|16|-
TGTGCCAGCAGCCCATGGCAAGGGACAGTTAATTCACCCCTCCACTTT
CASSPWQGTVNSPLHF
>TRBV19|TRBJ2-2|-|14|-
TGTGCCAGTATCGGACTGACTGGCACCGGGGAGCTGTTTTTT
CASIGLTGTGELFF
>TRBV10-3|TRBJ2-1|TRBD1|13|-
TGTGCCATCAGTGTTACACAGGGGGGTGAGCAGTTCTTC
CAISVTQGGEQFF
>TRBV7-8|TRBJ2-2|-|11|-
TGTGCCAGCTTGGGGCCCGGGGAGCTGTTTTTT
CASLGPGELFF
>TRBV27|TRBJ2-1|-|14|-
TGTGCCAGCAGTTTCTTCGGGAGCTACAATGAGCAGTTCTTC
CASSFFGSYNEQFF
>TRBV7-7|TRBJ2-5|-|13|-
TGTGCTAGCAGCTTTTGGGCCCAAGAGACCCAGTACTTC
CASSFWAQETQYF
>TRBV11-2|TRBJ1-1|-|15|-
TGTGCCAGCAGCCGCACTTTACAGGGCTCAGCTGAAGCTTTCTTT
CASSRTLQGSAEAFF
>TRBV6-5|TRBJ2-5|TRBD2|14|once
TGTGCCAGCAGTTACGCGGGAGGCTGGGAGACCCAGTACTTC
CASSYAGGWETQYF
>TRBV27|TRBJ2-7|TRBD2|16|-
TGTGCCAGCAGCCTACGGAGCGGGGGAAACTCCTACGAGCAGTACTTC
CASSLRSGGNSYEQYF
>TRBV5-1|TRBJ1-5|TRBD1|19|-
TGCGCCAGCAGCTTGGCTGTAGAGGGACAGGGGGCTATCAATCAGCCCCAGCATTTT
CASSLAVEGQGAINQPQHF
>TRBV29-1|TRBJ1-5|TRBD1|13|-
TGCAGCGTTGGAGACAGGGGAAATCAGCCCCAGCATTTT
CSVGDRGNQPQHF
>TRBV4-1|TRBJ2-5|TRBD2|15|-
TGCGCCAGCAGCCAACCACTAGCGGCTCAAGAGACCCAGTACTTC
CASSQPLAAQETQYF
>TRBV9|TRBJ1-1|-|12|once
TGTGCCAGCAGCGTAGGAGGGCCTGAAGCTTTCTTT
CASSVGGPEAFF
>TRBV7-2|TRBJ2-3|TRBD2|16|-
TGTGCCAGCAGCTTAAGGCCAGCGGGGCTCACAGATACGCAGTATTTT
CASSLRPAGLTDTQYF
>TRBV27|TRBJ2-2|-|14|-
TGTGCCAGCAGTTTTAGCCCGAACACCGGGGAGCTGTTTTTT
CASSFSPNTGELFF
>TRBV5-1|TRBJ2-3|-|15|-
TGCGCCAGCGCATTGACAGTGGTGGGCACAGATACGCAGTATTTT
CASALTVVGTDTQYF
>TRBV5-1|TRBJ2-3|TRBD2|16|-
TGCGCCAGCAGCTTGGGGGGGACTAGCGGCACAGATACGCAGTATTTT
CASSLGGTSGTDTQYF
>TRBV5-4|TRBJ2-1|TRBD2|15|once
TGTGCCAGCAGCCCGAGCGGGGGGGCGACGAATGAGCAGTTCTTC
CASSPSGGATNEQFF
>TRBV5-5|TRBJ1-1|-|15|-
TGTGCCAGCAGCTTGGATCACGCCGGAAGAGCTGAAGCTTTCTTT
CASSLDHAGRAEAFF
>TRBV5-1|TRBJ2-3|-|15|-
TGCGCCAGCAGCCGCACTAGTCCATTCACAGATACGCAGTATTTT
CASSRTSPFTDTQYF
>TRBV9|TRBJ2-7|TRBD2|13|-
TGTGCCAGTACTAGCGGAAACTCCTACGAGCAGTACTTC
CASTSGNSYEQYF
>TRBV4-1|TRBJ1-3|-|14|-
TGCGCCAGCAGCCCCGGTCCGCCCGGAAACACCATATATTTT
CASSPGPPGNTIYF
>TRBV28|TRBJ1-2|-|13|-
TGTGCCAGCCAGGGGCGGGAAAGCTATGGCTACACCTTC
CASQGRESYGYTF
>TRBV5-4|TRBJ1-1|TRBD1|14|many
TGTGCCAGCAGCTTGACAGGGGTGAACACTGAAGCTTTCTTT
CASSLTGVNTEAFF
>TRBV12-5|TRBJ2-1|-|15|once
TGTGCTAGTGGTTTGGTGGTGTCAAAGTACAATGAGCAGTTCTTC
CASGLVVSKYNEQFF
>TRBV5-1|TRBJ2-5|-|16|-
TGCGCCAGCAGCTTGACACCCACAGGTGCCGGGGAGACCCAGTACTTC
CASSLTPTGAGETQYF
>TRBV18|TRBJ1-2|-|13|-
TGTGCCAGCTCACCACAGGGCTACTATGGCTACACCTTC
CASSPQGYYGYTF
>TRBV30|TRBJ2-3|TRBD2|15|-
TGTGCCTGGAGTGGGGAGGGGTACGTCAGAGATACGCAGTATTTT
CAWSGEGYVRDTQYF
>TRBV5-1|TRBJ1-1|TRBD1|16|-
TGCGCCAGCAGCTTGGGCGGGACAGCGACCAGCTATGAAGCTTTCTTT
CASSLGGTATSYEAFF
>TRBV28|TRBJ2-7|-|9|-
TGTGGGCTTCCCTACGAGCAGTACTTC
CGLPYEQYF
>TRBV10-1|TRBJ2-1|TRBD2|14|-
TGCGCCAGCAGTCCGCGGGAGGGCGGCAATGAGCAGTTCTTC
CASSPREGGNEQFF
>TRBV28|TRBJ1-6|TRBD1|14|-
TGTGCCAGCAGTCTCGGACAGGGCGGTTCACCCCTCCACTTT
CASSLGQGGSPLHF